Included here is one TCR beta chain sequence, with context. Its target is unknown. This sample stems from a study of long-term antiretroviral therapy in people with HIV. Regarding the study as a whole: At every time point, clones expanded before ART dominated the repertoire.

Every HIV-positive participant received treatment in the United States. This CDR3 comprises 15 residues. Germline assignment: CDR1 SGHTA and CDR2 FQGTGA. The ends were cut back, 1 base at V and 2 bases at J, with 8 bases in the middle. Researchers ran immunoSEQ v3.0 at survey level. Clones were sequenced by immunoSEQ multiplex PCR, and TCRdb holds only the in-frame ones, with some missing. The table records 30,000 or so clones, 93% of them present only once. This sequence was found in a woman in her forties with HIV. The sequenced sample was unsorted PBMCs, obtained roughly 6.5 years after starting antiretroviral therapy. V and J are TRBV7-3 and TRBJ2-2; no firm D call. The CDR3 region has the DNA TGTGCCAGCAGCTTAAGGCAGGCAAACACCGGGGAGCTGTTTTTT. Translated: CASSLRQANTGELFF.